Below, 6 T cell receptor beta chains from the same sample are listed, as sequenced in a study of T cells after yellow fever vaccination. TCRdb called the 5' RACE reads again in MiXCR, with one record for every CDR3 protein. The sample holds around 550,000 distinct CDR3 sequences, approximately 21% seen once. The sequencing used PBMCs, collected 15 days after the yellow fever booster vaccination. These receptors were collected from a man younger than 45 who received the YFV17D yellow fever vaccine.

J is TRBJ2-1 and V is TRBV11-2; D ambiguous. Germline V gene data show CDR1 as SGHAT and CDR2 as FQNNGV. The CDR3 consists of 13 residues. V was shortened by 0 bases and J by 7 bases, with 7 bases between the two germline ends. CDR3 nucleotide sequence: TGTGCCAGCAGCTTAGAGCTTATGAATGAGCAGTTCTTC. This encodes CASSLELMNEQFF.

The chain is built from TRBV7-9 and TRBJ2-7, with TRBD2 matching 7 bases. The V segment lost 2 bases and the J segment 0 bases; nucleotides outside the gene matches: 7. Germline assignment: CDR1 SEHNR and CDR2 FQNEAQ (reference sequence). The CDR3 extends over 16 amino acids. The CDR3 loop reads CASSLPSAGVSYEQYF. In DNA, the CDR3 is TGTGCCAGCAGCTTACCTTCCGCGGGAGTCTCCTACGAGCAGTACTTC.

This clonotype showed up just a few times. The V call is TRBV5-1, the J call TRBJ2-3; possibly TRBD1 or TRBD2 for D (5 bases each). Germline loops: CDR1 SGHRS, CDR2 YFSETQ. V lost 2 bases and J lost 5, with 21 bases in between. CDR3 length: 17 amino acids. This CDR3 is CASSFVEGRRSLDTQYF. In nucleotides, the CDR3 is TGCGCCAGCAGCTTCGTAGAGGGACGTCGGTCCTTAGATACGCAGTATTTT.

The chain combines TRBV20-1 with TRBJ1-5, with TRBD1 identical over 7 bases. The CDR3 extends over 13 amino acids. Trimming removed 6 bases from V and 6 bases from J; junction bases left unmatched: 8. CDR1 DFQATT and CDR2 SNEGSKA come from the germline V gene (reference sequence). The DNA for the CDR3 is TGCAGTGCCTCTCAGGGGGGTGGTCAGCCCCAGCATTTT. This codes for CSASQGGGQPQHF.

The J gene is TRBJ1-2, the V gene TRBV29-1; no firm D call. The ends were cut back, 4 bases at V and 2 bases at J, with 8 bases in the middle. The germline V gene has CDR1 SQVTM and CDR2 ANQGSEA. The CDR3 consists of 12 residues. The CDR3 region has the DNA TGCAGCGTTGCTACGGGAAACTATGGCTACACCTTC. Translating it yields CSVATGNYGYTF.

This clonotype has just a few counts. It may be a read error: a sequence one base away is much more abundant. The DNA for the CDR3 is TGTGCCAGCAGCTCAATAGCAGATACGCAGTATTTT. Amino acid sequence: CASSSIADTQYF. The gene calls are TRBV7-8 and TRBJ2-3; D gene ambiguous. Germline-derived CDR1 and CDR2 are SGHVS and FQNEAQ. CDR3 length: 12 amino acids. V lost 4 bases, J lost 4 bases, and 6 bases lay in between.